A selection of T cell receptor beta chains follows, all from one sample in a study of cytomegalovirus exposure and HLA in healthy donors. Libraries were prepared by immunoSEQ multiplex PCR; TCRdb keeps only in-frame clonotypes and omits some of them. The repertoire holds about 160,000 clones, with about 80% as singletons. Sequences were obtained from PBMCs. Receptors originate from a woman aged 40 to 49 in good health and CMV-seronegative. CDR3s include the opening cysteine and the closing phenylalanine or tryptophan. A D gene is named only where the DNA matches it firmly. Some rows mark clone size as missing; the rest say once, few, many or name a class of expanded clone.

size: .; D: TRBD1; V: TRBV4-2; J: TRBJ1-6; DNA: TGTGCCATACGGCCGGGACAGGAGGATCCACCCCTCCACTTT; CDR3: CAIRPGQEDPPLHF
size: .; D: TRBD2; V: TRBV5-1; J: TRBJ2-3; DNA: TGCGCCAGCAGCTCGACGACTAGCGGGGGAGGAGATACGCAGTATTTT; CDR3: CASSSTTSGGGDTQYF
size: .; D: TRBD1; V: TRBV6-1; J: TRBJ1-2; DNA: TGTGCCACAACAGGGGGACCTCCCACCCTTGGCTACACCTTC; CDR3: CATTGGPPTLGYTF
size: .; D: .; V: TRBV19; J: TRBJ2-1; DNA: TGTGCCAGTAGTAGTGGGAGTGCCTACAATGAGCAGTTCTTC; CDR3: CASSSGSAYNEQFF
size: once; D: .; V: TRBV7-3; J: TRBJ2-7; DNA: TGTGCCAGCAGCTTAACCGGCGGGACGGACGCACCCTACGAGCAGTACTTC; CDR3: CASSLTGGTDAPYEQYF
size: few; D: TRBD2; V: TRBV4-2; J: TRBJ2-3; DNA: TGTGCCAGCAGCTCTCAGGCGGGAGCGCCGCCAGATACGCAGTATTTT; CDR3: CASSSQAGAPPDTQYF
size: .; D: .; V: TRBV10-3; J: TRBJ2-1; DNA: TGTGCCATCGGTACGTATGGGAGTGGCGATGAGCAGTTCTTC; CDR3: CAIGTYGSGDEQFF
size: few; D: .; V: TRBV7-7; J: TRBJ2-2; DNA: TGTGCTAGCAGCTTAGAGGGAGGAGCCGGGGAGCTGTTTTTT; CDR3: CASSLEGGAGELFF
size: .; D: TRBD2; V: TRBV6-5; J: TRBJ2-3; DNA: TGTGCCAGCAGCTCCCGGGGGGCAGATACGCAGTATTTT; CDR3: CASSSRGADTQYF
size: once; D: .; V: TRBV6-4; J: TRBJ1-5; DNA: TGTGCCAGCAGTGAGAGTGGCAGGCCCAATCAGCCCCAGCATTTT; CDR3: CASSESGRPNQPQHF
size: .; D: .; V: TRBV18; J: TRBJ2-7; DNA: TGTGCCAGCTCACCTCCAGACACCTACGAGCAGTACTTC; CDR3: CASSPPDTYEQYF
size: .; D: TRBD1; V: TRBV6-1; J: TRBJ1-4; DNA: TGTGCCAGCATCACCACAGGGGGTCGCGGCGAAAAACTGTTTTTT; CDR3: CASITTGGRGEKLFF
size: .; D: TRBD2; V: TRBV28; J: TRBJ2-1; DNA: TGTGCCAGCAGCAGGGGGGCTAGCGGGGGGAATGAGCAGTTCTTC; CDR3: CASSRGASGGNEQFF
size: .; D: TRBD2; V: TRBV27; J: TRBJ2-5; DNA: TGTGCCAGCAAGGGCCTACTAGCGCCTGGTGTCGAGACCCAGTACTTC; CDR3: CASKGLLAPGVETQYF
size: .; D: TRBD1; V: TRBV27; J: TRBJ1-5; DNA: TGTGCCAGCAGCCCGGGACAGGGGTCAGGTGGAAATCAGCCCCAGCATTTT; CDR3: CASSPGQGSGGNQPQHF
size: .; D: .; V: TRBV28; J: TRBJ2-5; DNA: TGTGCCAGCAGCCCGGATAGAGCGCGGGAGACCCAGTACTTC; CDR3: CASSPDRARETQYF
size: .; D: TRBD2; V: TRBV7-9; J: TRBJ2-7; DNA: TGTGCCAGCAGCTTAACGCTAGCGGGAGAATCCTACGAGCAGTACTTC; CDR3: CASSLTLAGESYEQYF
size: few; D: .; V: TRBV19; J: TRBJ1-5; DNA: TGTGCCAGTAGTATTGGGGCCCCTAGCAATCAGCCCCAGCATTTT; CDR3: CASSIGAPSNQPQHF
size: .; D: .; V: TRBV6-6; J: TRBJ2-7; DNA: TGTGCCAGCAGTTACTCGGGCAGCACCTACGAGCAGTACTTC; CDR3: CASSYSGSTYEQYF
size: few; D: .; V: TRBV7-6; J: TRBJ2-1; DNA: TGTGCCAGCAGCCTAAGGACACGGACAGAGAACAATGAGCAGTTCTTC; CDR3: CASSLRTRTENNEQFF
size: .; D: TRBD1; V: TRBV6-5; J: TRBJ1-1; DNA: TGTGCCAGCAGTTACGCCGGGACAGTTGAAGCTTTCTTT; CDR3: CASSYAGTVEAFF
size: .; D: .; V: TRBV4-1; J: TRBJ1-1; DNA: TGCGCCAGCAGCCCGCCCGGTCGGTGGGCGGGCACTGAAGCTTTCTTT; CDR3: CASSPPGRWAGTEAFF
size: .; D: TRBD1; V: TRBV5-8; J: TRBJ1-2; DNA: TGTGCCAGCAGCTCCCGGGACAGCTATGGCTACACCTTC; CDR3: CASSSRDSYGYTF
size: .; D: TRBD2; V: TRBV7-2; J: TRBJ2-1; DNA: TGTGCCAGCAGCCCAATAGCGGGAGCTGGCTACAATGAGCAGTTCTTC; CDR3: CASSPIAGAGYNEQFF
size: once; D: TRBD1; V: TRBV5-1; J: TRBJ1-2; DNA: TGCGCCAGCAGCTTGTCTGTGGGACAGGGTGCCTATGGCTACACCTTC; CDR3: CASSLSVGQGAYGYTF
size: few; D: .; V: TRBV2; J: TRBJ2-1; DNA: TGTGCCAGCAGTGAAGTTGGAGGGGGCAGGGAGCAGTTCTTC; CDR3: CASSEVGGGREQFF
size: few; D: .; V: TRBV29-1; J: TRBJ1-2; DNA: TGCAGCGTTGAGGGAGGGGGGACTAACTATGGCTACACCTTC; CDR3: CSVEGGGTNYGYTF
size: .; D: .; V: TRBV29-1; J: TRBJ2-1; DNA: TGCAGCGTTGCCAGGGTCAATGAGCAGTTCTTC; CDR3: CSVARVNEQFF
size: .; D: TRBD2; V: TRBV6-1; J: TRBJ2-7; DNA: TGTGCCAGCAGTGAGGGACTAGCGAGCGAGCAGTACTTC; CDR3: CASSEGLASEQYF
size: .; D: TRBD1; V: TRBV19; J: TRBJ1-5; DNA: TGTGCCAGTAGTACAACAGGGGGAAGCAATCAGCCCCAGCATTTT; CDR3: CASSTTGGSNQPQHF
size: .; D: TRBD1; V: TRBV19; J: TRBJ1-1; DNA: TGTGCCAGTAGTATCAAACAGGGGGGGACTGAAGCTTTCTTT; CDR3: CASSIKQGGTEAFF
size: .; D: .; V: TRBV6-6; J: TRBJ1-2; DNA: TGTGCCAGCAGCAGGGAGGGGGGCTACACCTTC; CDR3: CASSREGGYTF
size: .; D: TRBD1; V: TRBV5-4; J: TRBJ1-1; DNA: TGTGCCAGCGCTGCGACCGGGGACAGTTACACTGAAGCTTTCTTT; CDR3: CASAATGDSYTEAFF
size: .; D: .; V: TRBV19; J: TRBJ1-2; DNA: TGTGCCAGTAAGGGGGATGGCTACACCTTC; CDR3: CASKGDGYTF
size: .; D: .; V: TRBV2; J: TRBJ2-7; DNA: TGTGCCAGCAGTACAGGCTTCTACGAGCAGTACTTC; CDR3: CASSTGFYEQYF
size: .; D: .; V: TRBV28; J: TRBJ1-5; DNA: TGTGCCAGCAGTTCCCCCCTTGAGGGAGGGGCAGCAAGGAATCAGCCCCAGCATTTT; CDR3: CASSSPLEGGAARNQPQHF
size: .; D: .; V: TRBV5-6; J: TRBJ1-3; DNA: TGTGCCAGCAGCTTAGCCACCCCCTCTGGAAACACCATATATTTT; CDR3: CASSLATPSGNTIYF
size: once; D: .; V: TRBV30; J: TRBJ1-5; DNA: TGTGCCTGGAGTTTCGACGGGAGCAATCAGCCCCAGCATTTT; CDR3: CAWSFDGSNQPQHF
size: .; D: .; V: TRBV18; J: TRBJ2-2; DNA: TGTGCCAGCTCACCACCGTCGTTCTCCGGGGAGCTGTTTTTT; CDR3: CASSPPSFSGELFF
size: .; D: .; V: TRBV7-7; J: TRBJ2-5; DNA: TGTGCTAGCAGCTTAGCTATAGGGGCGGTTGGAGAGACCCAGTACTTC; CDR3: CASSLAIGAVGETQYF
size: .; D: .; V: TRBV2; J: TRBJ2-3; DNA: TGTGCCAGCAGCCCCGAGACTAGCACAGATACGCAGTATTTT; CDR3: CASSPETSTDTQYF
size: .; D: TRBD1; V: TRBV12-5; J: TRBJ1-1; DNA: TGTGCTAGTGGTTGGGACAGAAACACTGAAGCTTTCTTT; CDR3: CASGWDRNTEAFF